This TCR beta chain was recovered during a study of blood T cell repertoires in COVID-19 (dated by TCRdb to about 2020). For the study in its entirety: The collaborator samples originated in the United States, Italy and Spain and spanned the acute and convalescent phases of COVID-19. Samples came from the ongoing ImmuneRACE study (first 160 participants) plus 1,254 subjects from 6 global collaborators. Where available, HLA class I and class II types were taken from metadata supplied by the sample provider and were not determined by assay-based typing. A freely available public database, intended as a resource for researchers studying the immune response to SARS-CoV-2, is where the repertoires were released. Subjects who had been exposed to COVID-19, were actively infected with it, or had recovered from it provided the deeply sampled blood TCRbeta repertoires that made up the dataset. The sample metadata nearly always contained a de-identified subject ID, COVID-19 status, age in years and sex. The prospective study material was composed of cDNA or gDNA derived from T cells, B-cell-depleted T cells, or PBMCs.

The study at large found these results: Clinical and demographic metadata were provided uncurated, with the amount varying by source and participant.

The immunoSEQ Assay, a bias-controlled multiplex PCR, was used to amplify TCRbeta CDR3 regions from genomic DNA. The source study handled its data this way. Nucleated cell counts per sample were estimated from amplification of reference gene primers within the assay. Sequence reads were collapsed and filtered to measure the absolute abundance of every unique TCRbeta CDR3 rearrangement. Productive Simpson clonality was computed per sample as the square root of Simpson's diversity index over productive rearrangements. Sourced from immuneACCESS, this table was stored by TCRdb with only in-frame sequences that have V and J called. A share of the clones is absent; for the studies checked, an unresolved V gene accounts for under half, and the remainder has no known explanation. V and J calls and clone size are as listed in that table; D and trimming were resolved from the DNA. The sample table holds 150,000 to 160,000 clones, of which roughly nine tenths were seen once. The ten largest clonotypes hold over 12% of the sample.

Collaborating institutions collected whole blood in K2EDTA tubes following their own protocols. Collaborator samples were shipped for TCRbeta analysis as frozen whole blood, isolated PBMCs, or DNA extracted from either sample type. In its sample, this clone was seen once. Its antigen remains undetermined. No base quality information exists; no much larger clone differs at one position. Specimen: peripheral blood. The sequence came from a woman between 40 and 55 years old with acute or convalescent COVID-19.

The nucleotide sequence is TGTGCCTGGAGTGTACAGGCAGGGAGGACTGAAGCTTTCTTT. Translated, it gives CAWSVQAGRTEAFF. Recombination joined TRBV30 with TRBJ1-1; tentative D gene TRBD1, with 5 bases matching. Spanning cysteine to phenylalanine, the CDR3 consists of 14 amino acids. Just CDR3 DNA is preserved here, 42 bases in frame from base 1. Sequences GTSNPN (CDR1) and SVGIG (CDR2) are obtained from the germline V gene (reference sequence). The junction shows trimming of 0 bases on V and 5 bases on J, plus 13 bases between the germline ends.